This T cell receptor beta chain was documented in a study of technical replicates of blood from a handful of donors. With 0 bases clipped from V and 5 bases from J, the junction kept 4 bases outside the gene matches. This CDR3 is 15 amino acids long. The germline V gene encodes CDR1 SGHRS and CDR2 YFSETQ. Assay used: immunoSEQ multiplex PCR; TCRdb lists only in-frame clones, some missing. The sample has 95,000 to 100,000 clones; nearly 96% are singletons. The specimen was T cells isolated from PBMCs. The receptor was isolated from a human donor in good health. V gene TRBV5-1 combines with J gene TRBJ2-2; 7 nucleotides line up with TRBD1. CDR3 sequence (DNA): TGCGCCAGCAGCTTGGGGGCAGGGGGAACCGGGGAGCTGTTTTTT. Translation gives CASSLGAGGTGELFF.